Described below is a single T cell receptor beta chain sequence and its context. This sample was taken from a study of blood T cell repertoires in COVID-19. Looking at the study overall: The study drew acute and convalescent COVID-19 samples from the United States, Italy and Spain. Sources were T cells, B-cell-depleted T cells, or PBMCs; the material itself was cDNA or gDNA.

V gave up 3 bases and J gave up 0 bases, with 18 bases separating them. The CDR3 totals 18 residues. Original processing notes: Counts of nucleated cells, estimated from reference gene primer amplification, were obtained. Repertoires were generated with immunoSEQ multiplex PCR, while TCRdb's copy carries only in-frame clones and drops some. That table is the source of V, J and clone size, and D and trimming were worked out from the DNA. The repertoire holds under 250,000 clones, with around four fifths as singletons. The V call is TRBV23-1, the J call TRBJ1-3, with D unclear. TRBV23-1 is marked as an open reading frame, function uncertain. Sequencing was carried out using peripheral blood. The clonotype was recovered from a woman aged 65 to 85 with acute or convalescent COVID-19. In nucleotides, the CDR3 is TGCGCCAGCAGTCATTACAACGTGGAGGAGAGCTCTGGAAACACCATATATTTT. It codes for CASSHYNVEESSGNTIYF.